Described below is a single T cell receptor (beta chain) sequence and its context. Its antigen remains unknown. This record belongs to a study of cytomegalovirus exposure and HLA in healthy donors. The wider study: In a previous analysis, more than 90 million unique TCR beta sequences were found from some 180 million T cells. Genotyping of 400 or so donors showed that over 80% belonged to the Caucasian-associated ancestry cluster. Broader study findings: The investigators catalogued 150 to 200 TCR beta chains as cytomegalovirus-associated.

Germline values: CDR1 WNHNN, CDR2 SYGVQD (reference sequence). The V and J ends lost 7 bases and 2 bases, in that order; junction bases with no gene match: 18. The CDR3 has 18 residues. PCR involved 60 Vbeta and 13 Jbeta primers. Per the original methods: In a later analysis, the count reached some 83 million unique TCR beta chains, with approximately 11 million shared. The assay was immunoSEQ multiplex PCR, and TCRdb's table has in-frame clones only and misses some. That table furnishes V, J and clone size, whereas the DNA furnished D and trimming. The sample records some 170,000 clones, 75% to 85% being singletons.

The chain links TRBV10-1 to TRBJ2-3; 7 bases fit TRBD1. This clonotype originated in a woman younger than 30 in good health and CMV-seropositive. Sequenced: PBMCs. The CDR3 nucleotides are TGCGCCAGCACGCCCGGGACAGCCTGGGGACAGACCACAGATACGCAGTATTTT. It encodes CASTPGTAWGQTTDTQYF.